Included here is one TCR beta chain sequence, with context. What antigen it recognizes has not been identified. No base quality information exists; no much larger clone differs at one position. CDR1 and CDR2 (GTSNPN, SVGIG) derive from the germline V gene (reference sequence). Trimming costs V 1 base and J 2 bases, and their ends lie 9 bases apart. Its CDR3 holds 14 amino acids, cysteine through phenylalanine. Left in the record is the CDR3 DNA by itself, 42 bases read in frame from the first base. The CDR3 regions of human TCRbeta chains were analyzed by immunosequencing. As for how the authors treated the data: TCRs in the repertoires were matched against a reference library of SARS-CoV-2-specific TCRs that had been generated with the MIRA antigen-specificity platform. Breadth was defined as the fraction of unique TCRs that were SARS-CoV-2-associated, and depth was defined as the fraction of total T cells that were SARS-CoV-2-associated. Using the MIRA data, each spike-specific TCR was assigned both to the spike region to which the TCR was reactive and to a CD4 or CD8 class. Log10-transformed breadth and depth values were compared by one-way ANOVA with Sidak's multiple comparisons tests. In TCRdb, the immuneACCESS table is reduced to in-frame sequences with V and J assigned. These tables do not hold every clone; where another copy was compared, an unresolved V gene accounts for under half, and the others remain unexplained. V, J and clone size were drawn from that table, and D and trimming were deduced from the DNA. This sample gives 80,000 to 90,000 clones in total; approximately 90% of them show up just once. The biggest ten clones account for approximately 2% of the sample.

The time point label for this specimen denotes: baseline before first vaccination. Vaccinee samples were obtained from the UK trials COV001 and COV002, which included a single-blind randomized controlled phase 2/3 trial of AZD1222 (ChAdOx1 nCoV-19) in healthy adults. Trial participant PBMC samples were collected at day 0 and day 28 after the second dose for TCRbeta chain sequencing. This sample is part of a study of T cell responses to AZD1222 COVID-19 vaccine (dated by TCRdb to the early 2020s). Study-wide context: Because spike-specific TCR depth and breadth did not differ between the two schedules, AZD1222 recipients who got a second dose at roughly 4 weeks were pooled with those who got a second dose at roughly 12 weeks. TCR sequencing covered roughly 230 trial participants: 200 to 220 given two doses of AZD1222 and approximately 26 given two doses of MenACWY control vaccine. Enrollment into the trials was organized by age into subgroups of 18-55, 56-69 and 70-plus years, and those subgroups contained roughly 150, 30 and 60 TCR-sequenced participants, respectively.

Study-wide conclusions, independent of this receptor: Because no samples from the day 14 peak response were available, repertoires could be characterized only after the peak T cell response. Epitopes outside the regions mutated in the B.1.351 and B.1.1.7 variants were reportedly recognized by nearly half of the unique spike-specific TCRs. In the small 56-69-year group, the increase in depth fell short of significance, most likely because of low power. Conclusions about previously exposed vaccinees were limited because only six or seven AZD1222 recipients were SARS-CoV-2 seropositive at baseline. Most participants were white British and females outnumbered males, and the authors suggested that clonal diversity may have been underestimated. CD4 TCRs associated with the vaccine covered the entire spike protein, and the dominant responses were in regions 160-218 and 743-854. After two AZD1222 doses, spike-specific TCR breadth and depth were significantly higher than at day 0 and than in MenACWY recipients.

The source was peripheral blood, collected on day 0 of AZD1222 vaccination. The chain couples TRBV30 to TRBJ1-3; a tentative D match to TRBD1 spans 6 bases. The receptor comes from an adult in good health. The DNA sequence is TGTGCCTGGAGTGACAGGGTCCCTGGAAACACCATATATTTT. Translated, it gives CAWSDRVPGNTIYF.